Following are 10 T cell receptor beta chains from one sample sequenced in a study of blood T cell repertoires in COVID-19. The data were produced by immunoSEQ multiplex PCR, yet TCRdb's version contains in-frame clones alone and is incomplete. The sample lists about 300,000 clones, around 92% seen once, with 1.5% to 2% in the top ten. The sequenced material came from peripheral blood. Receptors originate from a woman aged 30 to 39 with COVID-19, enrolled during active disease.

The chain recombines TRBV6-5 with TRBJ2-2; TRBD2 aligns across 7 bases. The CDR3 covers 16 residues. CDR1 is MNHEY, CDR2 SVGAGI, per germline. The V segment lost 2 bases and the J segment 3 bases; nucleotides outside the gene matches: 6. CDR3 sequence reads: CASSYVSGGYTGELFF. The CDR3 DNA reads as TGTGCCAGCAGTTACGTATCGGGGGGATACACCGGGGAGCTGTTTTTT.

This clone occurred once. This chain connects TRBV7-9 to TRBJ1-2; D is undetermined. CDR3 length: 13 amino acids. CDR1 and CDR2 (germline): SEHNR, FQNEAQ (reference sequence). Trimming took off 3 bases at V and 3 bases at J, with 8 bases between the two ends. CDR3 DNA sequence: TGTGCCAGCAGCTTCGGGTTTGACTATGGCTACACCTTC. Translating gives CASSFGFDYGYTF. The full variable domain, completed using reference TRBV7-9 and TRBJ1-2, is DTGVSQNPRHKITKRGQNVTFRCDPISEHNRLYWYRQTLGQGPEFLTYFQNEAQLEKSRLLSDRFSAERPKGSFSTLEIQRTEQGDSAMYLCASSFGFDYGYTFGSGTRLTVV.

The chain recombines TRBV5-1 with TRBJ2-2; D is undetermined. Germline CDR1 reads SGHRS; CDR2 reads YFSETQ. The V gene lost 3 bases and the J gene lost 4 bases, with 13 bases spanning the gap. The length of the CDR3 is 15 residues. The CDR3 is CASSSIASSTGELFF. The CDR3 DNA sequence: TGCGCCAGCAGCTCAATAGCCTCGAGCACCGGGGAGCTGTTTTTT.

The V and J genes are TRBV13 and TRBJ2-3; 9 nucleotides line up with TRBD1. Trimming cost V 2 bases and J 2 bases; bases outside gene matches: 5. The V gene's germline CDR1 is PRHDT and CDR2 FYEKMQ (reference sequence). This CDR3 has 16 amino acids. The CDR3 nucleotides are TGTGCCAGCAGCTTAACTACAGGGGGCATCACAGATACGCAGTATTTT. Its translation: CASSLTTGGITDTQYF.

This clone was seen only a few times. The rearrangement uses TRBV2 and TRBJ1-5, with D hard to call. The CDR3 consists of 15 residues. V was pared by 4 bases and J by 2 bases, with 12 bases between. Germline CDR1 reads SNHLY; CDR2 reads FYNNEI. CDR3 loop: CASSGGIVRNQPQHF. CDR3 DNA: TGTGCCAGCAGTGGAGGAATAGTACGCAATCAGCCCCAGCATTTT.

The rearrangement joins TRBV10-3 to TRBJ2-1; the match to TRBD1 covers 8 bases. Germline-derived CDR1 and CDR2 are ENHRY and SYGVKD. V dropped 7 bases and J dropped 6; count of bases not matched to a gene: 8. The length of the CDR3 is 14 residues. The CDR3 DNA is TGTGCCATCAACGGACAGGGAGTAGGCAATGAGCAGTTCTTC. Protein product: CAINGQGVGNEQFF.

CDR3 bases: TGCGCCAGCAGTGAGTCTAAGCGGGGGTACACCGGGGAGCTGTTTTTT. Its protein is CASSESKRGYTGELFF. This chain joins TRBV10-2 and TRBJ2-2; the match to TRBD2 covers 8 bases. Germline V gene data show CDR1 as WSHSY and CDR2 as SAAADI. This CDR3 has 16 amino acids. The trim removed 0 bases at V and 3 bases at J, leaving 3 bases unmatched.

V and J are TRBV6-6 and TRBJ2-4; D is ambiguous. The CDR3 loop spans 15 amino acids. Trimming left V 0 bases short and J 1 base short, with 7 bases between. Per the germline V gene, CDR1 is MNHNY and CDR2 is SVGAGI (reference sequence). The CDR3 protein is CASSYSSFAKNIQYF. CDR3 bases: TGTGCCAGCAGTTACTCGAGTTTTGCCAAAAACATTCAGTACTTC.

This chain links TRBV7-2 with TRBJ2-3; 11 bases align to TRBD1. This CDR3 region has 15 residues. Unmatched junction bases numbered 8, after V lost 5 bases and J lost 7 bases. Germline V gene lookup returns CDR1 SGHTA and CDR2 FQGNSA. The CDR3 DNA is TGTGCCAGCAGCAATACCGGGACAGGGGGTAATACGCAGTATTTT. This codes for CASSNTGTGGNTQYF.

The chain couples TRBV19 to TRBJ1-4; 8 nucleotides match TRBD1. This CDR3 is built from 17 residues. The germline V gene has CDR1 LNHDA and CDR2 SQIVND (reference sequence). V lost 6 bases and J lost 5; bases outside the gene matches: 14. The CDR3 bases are TGTGCCAGTAGCCGAGGCCGCAGGACAGGGCTAAATGAAAAACTGTTTTTT. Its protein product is CASSRGRRTGLNEKLFF.